This T cell receptor (beta chain) was profiled in a study of blood T cell repertoires in COVID-19. On the study more broadly: PBMCs, B-cell-depleted T cells, or T cells provided the cDNA or gDNA that made up the material.

The protocol was immunoSEQ multiplex PCR, while the TCRdb copy is restricted to in-frame clones and leaves out a portion. The table includes around 190,000 clones, around 88% detected once. Membership in each cohort depended on participant-reported clinical history. CDR1 is GTSNPN and CDR2 is SVGIG in the germline V gene (reference sequence). After removal of 2 bases from V and 7 bases from J, the junction contained 7 bases not matched to a gene. This CDR3 has 14 amino acids. The receptor comes from a man between 35 and 55 years old with acute COVID-19. The rearrangement joins TRBV30 to TRBJ1-3; TRBD1 agrees at 8 bases. Sequences were obtained from PBMCs or T cells enriched from blood (not recorded which). The CDR3 nucleotides are TGTGCCTGGAGTATGATTACAGGGGGGAACACCATATATTTT. Protein sequence: CAWSMITGGNTIYF.